This section outlines one T cell receptor (beta chain) sequence together with its context. Its cognate antigen has yet to be identified. Base-call qualities are not available, and no considerably larger clone is one nucleotide away. This record comes from a study of cytomegalovirus exposure and HLA in healthy donors (dated by TCRdb to 2015 to 2018). Turning to the overall study: In an earlier analysis of roughly 590 of the donors, 250 to 300 Gb of sequence data and 120 million or so unique TCR beta sequences from roughly 190 million T cells were reported. Roughly 300 gigabases of sequencing data and 80 million or so unique TCR sequences were included in an early release covering several hundred HLA-typed donors. Of the 300 to 500 genotyped donors, 70% to 90% were placed in the genetic ancestry cluster associated with self-reported Caucasian donors. The study aimed to test whether signatures of past pathogen exposure could be identified by cataloging public T cell receptors. The study used immunosequencing to profile the T cell repertoires of several hundred subjects and linked those repertoires to cytomegalovirus serostatus. In addition to the first cohort of 500 to 850 subjects, a separate validation cohort of 120 different subjects was used. The study combined high-throughput TCR immunosequencing, statistical association of individual TCRs with disease status, and machine learning to predict cytomegalovirus infection status. A later analysis re-examined previously published TCR beta repertoires from more than 600 donors and added high-resolution HLA genotyping to investigate patterns of TCR occurrence. Rather than using new phenotypic data, the later analysis identified candidate immune exposures from TCR beta sequences and from how often those sequences occurred across donors. An earlier analysis of about 600 of the donors used high-throughput TCR beta sequencing to judge whether each TCR beta V gene segment behaved as functional or pseudogenic. Donor age, sex, ethnicity and CMV serostatus were collected together with the repertoire data. A later genetic analysis took genome-wide SNP genotypes for about 65% of the 666 donors and used that subset as a discovery cohort. All discovery cohort repertoires had been generated using a single sequencing platform. HLA typing included class I and class II loci at four-digit resolution. Typing coverage differed by locus: A, B, C, DRB1 and DQB1 were typed in roughly 620-630 donors, DQA1 in about 500, DPA1 in 600 to 610, and DPB1 in 400 to 490. Roughly 5 DR-DQ haplotypes were handled as single units for association and clustering because linkage in the cohort was strong. On average, 235,054 unique TCR beta nucleotide sequences were sequenced per donor among a few hundred genotyped donors of the cohort, with roughly 18% of those sequences being non-productive.

What the research found in general, with its limitations: A later genetic analysis reported fewer N-insertions in productive TCRs among donors in an Asian-associated ancestry cluster than the roughly 720-donor mean. Because the 87-base-pair reads could not distinguish some IMGT-functional V segments, including TRBV6-2 and TRBV6-3, those segments were excluded. In a later analysis, HLA-associated TCR beta chains were found to be more clonally expanded and to have lower generation probabilities than equally common non-associated chains. A further reported finding was that TCR beta sequences accurately predicted the HLA-A and HLA-B alleles for most subjects in the first cohort. While some public TCRs were present in many individuals, most TCR sequences turned up only very rarely across donors. For the cohort, immune exposure information was limited to CMV serostatus. The cohort was sequenced for TCR beta chains only, and without alpha or paired-chain data the features that could be detected were limited. A few of the identified cytomegalovirus-associated TCR beta chains were confirmed in vitro to be specific for cytomegalovirus antigens. V-gene and J-gene trimming of TCR beta chains was associated with a missense DCLRE1C variant in a later genetic analysis, and the association was replicated in an independent cohort. It was suggested by the authors that the approach could potentially be generalized to other disease states and immunological phenotypes. The classifier was reported to diagnose cytomegalovirus status with high specificity and sensitivity in both the original cohort and the validation cohort. A later analysis reported that several top co-occurrence clusters appeared linked to parvovirus B19, influenza, CMV and Epstein-Barr virus. According to a later analysis, TCR association rates differed among HLA loci, with DRB1 alleles showing the most associated TCRs and HLA-C alleles showing the fewest. According to a later analysis, most CMV-associated TCR beta chains appeared to be HLA-restricted, and the HLA associations seemed to be driven largely by CMV exposure. An earlier analysis of approximately 500 of the donors showed that most TCR beta V segments appeared in productive rearrangements either about 87% or about 30% of the time, which broadly matched IMGT annotations. A cluster of highly shared sequence variants was judged likely to be a technical artifact of the sequencing pipeline. Assigning TCR associations to individual alleles was difficult when HLA alleles, especially DR and DQ, strongly co-occurred. A later analysis associated some 17,000 TCR beta sequences with specific HLA alleles at a false discovery rate of 0.05. Correlated functional status among segregating V segments might be attributable to linkage disequilibrium, but an unknown experimental factor could not be ruled out. The earlier analysis of about 600 of the donors excluded 15 to 20 rarely observed V segments, including chromosome 9 orphons, because counts were too low. Because HLA typing was unavailable for some donors at each locus, only the typed subset was used in association tests. The presence/absence analyses assumed that sequencing depth was roughly uniform across donors, and that assumption may not be true. In the study, around 150 TCR beta chains were listed as associated with cytomegalovirus.

Preparation of the library involved the immunoSEQ multiplex PCR assay. For the multiplex PCR, a mixture combining 60 forward primers for TCR Vbeta segments and 13 reverse primers for TCR Jbeta segments was used. A multiplex PCR assay on genomic DNA amplified the CDR3 region of rearranged TCR beta genes. The amplified TCR beta libraries were sequenced on the Illumina HiSeq System as 87-base-pair reads. The original pipeline was this. A later analysis counted about 82 million unique TCR beta chains across the 670 or so repertoires, and roughly 10 million of these chains were shared by at least two donors. Raw reads were error-corrected and collapsed into unique sequences by a nearest-neighbor algorithm in which closely related sequences were merged to remove PCR and sequencing errors. To assign V, D and J gene segments, CDR3 sequences were aligned to IMGT reference sequences. Each retained sequence needed at least a six-nucleotide match to both a V gene segment and a J gene segment. A rearrangement counted as productive if the CDR3 had no stop codons and remained in frame with V and J, and every other rearrangement counted as non-productive. CDR3 was defined by IMGT convention, running from the second conserved V-encoded cysteine to the conserved J-encoded phenylalanine. The earlier analysis of fewer than 700 of the donors excluded sequences that lacked an unambiguous match to a single V gene segment. An earlier analysis of approximately 590 of the donors classified V segments as functional when productive rearrangements were above 56.7% and as segregating when the standard deviation between donors was above 5%. A statistical classification framework was built for diagnosing cytomegalovirus status from the catalog of TCR beta chain sequences. V and J gene assignment, in a later analysis, came from comparing TCR nucleotide sequences with IMGT/GENE-DB human TR gene sequences. In a later analysis, CDR3 sequences and most-parsimonious VDJ recombination scenarios were assigned using the TCRdist pipeline. In a later analysis, every TCR beta chain was defined by the combination of its CDR3 amino acid sequence and its V-gene family, and reads without a unique V-gene family were dropped. To address suspected cross-contamination and a sequencing artifact, a later analysis removed under 600 highly shared, low-generation-probability nucleotide sequences. For each public chain, a later analysis derived a clonal expansion index from normalized ranks of inferred template counts within each repertoire. In a later analysis, generation probabilities were computed with a VDJ recombination model fitted to out-of-frame rearrangements, and the resulting probabilities were checked against IGoR. A later analysis scored TCR-TCR, TCR-HLA and TCR-CMV co-occurrence with hypergeometric tests, applying a repertoire-size bias correction to TCR pairs. In a later analysis, false discovery rates were estimated by permuting HLA or CMV assignments 20 times. In a later analysis, co-occurring TCRs were grouped with DBSCAN, and TCRdist sequence similarity was added when clustering was performed within HLA-allele-positive subsets. Repertoires with fewer than 30,000 or more than 120,000 public chains, plus five repertoires with anomalous nucleotide sharing, were excluded from co-occurrence clustering. TCRdb carries this immuneACCESS record with in-frame sequences only. Its versions omit some clonotypes, under half of them owing to an unresolved V gene in the studies checked, with the rest unexplained. D and trimming were read from the DNA, whereas the V and J calls and clone size are those reported in that table. Here the sample has about 120,000 clones; roughly 76% occur a single time. Clones ranked in the top ten supply over 2.5% of the sample.

CDR1 and CDR2 are drawn from the germline V gene: MDHEN, SYDVKM. Inclusive of the bounding cysteine and phenylalanine, the CDR3 is 13 residues long. The kept DNA is CDR3 alone, 39 bases in frame from the first base. Here V drops 5 bases and J drops 2 bases, and the junction holds 2 bases not matched to any gene. The cohort was made up of about 670 healthy bone marrow donors. At the time of sampling, every cohort member was nominally healthy, though immune exposures that went unrecorded were likely present. The donor tested CMV seronegative and was one of the 352 seronegative cohort members. Each donor provided a peripheral blood sample, and peripheral blood mononuclear cells were used for TCR beta sequencing. Genomic DNA was extracted from the blood cell samples with the Qiagen DNeasy Blood Extraction Kit.

The sequence is built from TRBV28 and TRBJ2-5, with TRBD2 matching 7 junction bases. The sequence was collected from a woman aged 45 to 65 in good health and CMV-seronegative. The sequenced material came from PBMCs. CDR3 sequence: CASSEAGQETQYF. The nucleotide sequence is TGTGCCAGCAGTGAAGCGGGGCAAGAGACCCAGTACTTC.